The 17 T cell receptor beta chains below all came from one sample that was sequenced in a study of blood T cell repertoires in COVID-19. Repertoires were generated with immunoSEQ multiplex PCR, while TCRdb's copy carries only in-frame clones and drops some. The sample yields about 57,000 clones, about 80% seen once. Sequencing was performed on peripheral blood. The receptors originated from a human donor in a cohort sampled during active COVID-19.

This chain joins TRBV19 and TRBJ2-1; 10 nucleotides agree with TRBD2. Germline V gene data show CDR1 as LNHDA and CDR2 as SQIVND (reference sequence). The CDR3 spans 15 residues. After removal of 8 bases from V and 0 bases from J, the junction contained 4 bases not matched to a gene. The CDR3 DNA is TGTGCCAGTGGACTAGCGGATAGCTCCTACAATGAGCAGTTCTTC. Its translation: CASGLADSSYNEQFF.

The V and J genes are TRBV7-3 and TRBJ2-2; 7 bases match TRBD2. Germline CDR1 and CDR2: SGHTA and FQGTGA. The CDR3 consists of 15 residues. V shed 4 bases, J shed 1 base, and the junction held 3 bases outside the gene matches. CDR3 amino acids: CASSSVAGNTGELFF. In DNA, the CDR3 is TGTGCCAGCAGCTCCGTAGCGGGGAACACCGGGGAGCTGTTTTTT.

The V and J genes are TRBV29-1 and TRBJ2-3; 8 bases are shared with TRBD2. Looked up from germline, CDR1 is SQVTM and CDR2 is ANQGSEA. The CDR3 consists of 15 residues. The junction had 12 bases not matched to a gene; V was cut back by 6 bases and J by 4 bases. The CDR3 DNA reads as TGCAGCGTCGCCACTAGCGGAAGAGGGGCAGATACGCAGTATTTT. Its translation is CSVATSGRGADTQYF.

V gene TRBV9 combines with J gene TRBJ2-3, with D unresolved. The CDR3 covers 15 residues. The germline V gene has CDR1 SGDLS and CDR2 YYNGEE. The germline V and J ends were trimmed by 2 bases and 0 bases, with 10 bases remaining between them. CDR3 loop: CASSVGGPSTDTQYF. Written as DNA, the CDR3 is TGTGCCAGCAGCGTTGGTGGGCCTAGCACAGATACGCAGTATTTT. Together with reference TRBV9 and TRBJ2-3, the CDR3 gives the full variable domain: DSGVTQTPKHLITATGQRVTLRCSPRSGDLSVYWYQQSLDQGLQFLIQYYNGEERAKGNILERFSAQQFPDLHSELNLSSLELGDSALYFCASSVGGPSTDTQYFGPGTRLTVL.

There are many counts of this clone. The V gene is TRBV19, the J gene TRBJ1-2, with D perhaps matching TRBD1 (6 bases). V was shortened by 5 bases and J by 4 bases, with 14 bases between the two germline ends. This CDR3 has 14 amino acids. Germline CDR1 reads LNHDA; CDR2 reads SQIVND (reference sequence). The CDR3: CASSPKTGSYGYTF. CDR3 DNA sequence: TGTGCCAGTAGTCCAAAGACAGGTTCCTATGGCTACACCTTC.

The rearrangement uses TRBV3-1 (or the pseudogene TRBV3-2) and TRBJ2-3; tentatively, D is TRBD1 (6 bases). V gave up 6 bases and J gave up 2 bases, with 9 bases separating them. There are 13 residues in the CDR3. Germline V gene sequence: CDR1 LGHDT, CDR2 YNNKEL (reference sequence). CDR3 loop: CASRRDNTDTQYF. CDR3 nucleotides: TGTGCCAGCAGACGGGACAACACAGATACGCAGTATTTT.

The chain has TRBV19 and TRBJ2-6; 7 nucleotides line up with TRBD1. The germline V gene has CDR1 LNHDA and CDR2 SQIVND (reference sequence). The junction had 7 bases not matched to a gene; V was cut back by 7 bases and J by 1 base. The CDR3 loop spans 16 amino acids. CDR3: CASTVTGRSGANVLTF. The CDR3 DNA follows: TGTGCCAGTACGGTGACAGGGAGATCTGGGGCCAACGTCCTGACTTTC.

The chain has TRBV5-1 and TRBJ2-3; D may be TRBD2 (5 bases). Trimming stripped 0 bases from V and 2 bases from J, with 10 bases between. Germline V lookup: CDR1 SGHRS, CDR2 YFSETQ. CDR3 length equals 15 residues. CDR3 sequence reads: CASSLGQRPTDTQYF. The CDR3 bases are TGCGCCAGCAGCTTGGGTCAGCGGCCCACAGATACGCAGTATTTT.

V is TRBV20-1 and J is TRBJ1-2; the D is unclear. Germline loops: CDR1 DFQATT, CDR2 SNEGSKA (reference sequence). CDR3 size: 12 residues. Trimming removed 3 bases from V and 4 bases from J, with 9 bases in between. The CDR3 reads CSASPEVYGYTF. Here the CDR3 DNA reads TGCAGTGCTAGTCCGGAGGTCTATGGCTACACCTTC.

This sequence joins TRBV24-1 and TRBJ2-1, with D possibly matching TRBD1 (5 bases). The CDR3 covers 16 residues. The V end was cut by 1 base, the J end by 0 bases, with 9 bases between. Per germline, CDR1 KGHDR and CDR2 SFDVKD. The CDR3: CATSDLGHNSYNEQFF. The DNA of the CDR3 is TGTGCCACCAGTGATTTAGGACACAACTCCTACAATGAGCAGTTCTTC.

The chain recombines TRBV18 with TRBJ2-2; 10 positions agree with TRBD2. This CDR3 region has 16 residues. Germline V CDR1 and CDR2: KGHSH, LQKENI. V shed 5 bases and J 3 bases; nucleotides not matched to a gene: 6. The CDR3 spells CASSLTSGAYTGELFF. The DNA for the CDR3 is TGTGCCAGCTCATTAACTAGCGGGGCCTACACCGGGGAGCTGTTTTTT.

V and J are TRBV4-3 and TRBJ2-7; maybe TRBD1 (5 bases). V lost 2 bases and J lost 1, with 9 bases in between. The CDR3 consists of 14 residues. Germline CDR1 reads LGHNA; CDR2 reads YSLEER. The CDR3 nucleotides read TGCGCCAGCAGCCAAAGGGGCAGGTCCTACGAGCAGTACTTC. Translated: CASSQRGRSYEQYF.

The gene calls are TRBV6-1 and TRBJ1-1; perhaps TRBD1 as D (5 bases). V was cut by 3 bases and J by 6 bases, with 14 bases left in between. CDR1 and CDR2 (germline): MNHNS, SASEGT. This CDR3 comprises 14 residues. CDR3 in DNA: TGTGCCAGCAGTGAGATTTCAGGGATCGCTGAAGCTTTCTTT. It is translated as CASSEISGIAEAFF.

The gene calls are TRBV6-5 and TRBJ2-1; no reliable D call. CDR1 and CDR2 (germline): MNHEY, SVGAGI. The CDR3 contains 14 residues. The ends were cut back, 0 bases at V and 4 bases at J, with 7 bases in the middle. Here the CDR3 reads CASSYSAGYNEQFF. CDR3 sequence (DNA): TGTGCCAGCAGTTACTCTGCCGGGTACAATGAGCAGTTCTTC.

This chain uses TRBV11-2 with TRBJ1-3; TRBD1 matches at 8 bases. Germline CDR1 SGHAT, CDR2 FQNNGV. The V segment lost 5 bases and the J segment 2 bases; nucleotides outside the gene matches: 5. There are 15 residues in the CDR3. The CDR3 protein is CASSPGGPAGNTIYF. The CDR3 coding sequence is TGTGCCAGCAGCCCAGGGGGCCCGGCTGGAAACACCATATATTTT.

The chain is built from TRBV7-9 and TRBJ2-2, with 8 bases aligning to TRBD2. The V and J ends lost 7 bases and 3 bases, in that order; junction bases with no gene match: 10. CDR3 size: 16 residues. The germline gives CDR1 SEHNR, CDR2 FQNEAQ (reference sequence). The DNA for the CDR3 is TGTGCCAGCACCCTCTCGGGGGGGCTCGACACCGGGGAGCTGTTTTTT. Protein sequence: CASTLSGGLDTGELFF.

The J gene is TRBJ1-1, the V gene TRBV7-8; D gene uncertain. This CDR3 is built from 11 residues. Per the germline V gene, CDR1 is SGHVS and CDR2 is FQNEAQ. Trimming pared 3 bases from V and 8 bases from J, leaving 7 bases between. CDR3 sequence (DNA): TGTGCCAGCAGCTTGTCCGGGGAAGCTTTCTTT. The encoded protein is CASSLSGEAFF.